This record covers a single TCR beta chain. Germline V gives CDR1 MNHEY, CDR2 SVGAGI. CDR3 length: 14 amino acids. The V and J ends lost 4 bases and 2 bases respectively, with 9 bases between them. The sample is drawn from a study of blood T cell repertoires in COVID-19. Across the study: Sites in the United States, Italy and Spain provided acute and convalescent COVID-19 samples. In each case, the material was cDNA or gDNA derived from T cells, B-cell-depleted T cells, or PBMCs.

The authors' processing: Amplification of reference gene primers provided the estimated nucleated cell counts. The protocol was immunoSEQ multiplex PCR, while the TCRdb copy is restricted to in-frame clones and leaves out a portion. The D gene and trimming were derived from the DNA, and the V and J assignments and clone size from that table. This sample has 200,000 to 250,000 clones, with about 90% found just once. The chain employs TRBV6-5 and TRBJ1-5; D is uncertain. The sequenced sample was peripheral blood. The receptor was isolated from a man aged 55 to 70 with acute or convalescent COVID-19. The CDR3 bases are TGTGCCAGCAGTTCCCTTCGCGGCAATCAGCCCCAGCATTTT. Protein product: CASSSLRGNQPQHF.